This entry concerns a single T cell receptor (beta chain). Germline CDR1 is SGHAT and CDR2 is FQNNGV. V was pared by 5 bases and J by 5 bases, with 5 bases of the junction left unmatched. The CDR3 consists of 13 residues. The sample originates from a study of blood T cell repertoires in COVID-19. Study overall: Acute and convalescent COVID-19 samples came from the United States, Italy and Spain.

Here immunoSEQ multiplex PCR was the method, and the copy in TCRdb shows in-frame clones only, minus some. This sample carries 350,000 to 450,000 clones, roughly four fifths of them seen once, and the ten largest clones take about 5%. Each recovered donor of Cohort 3 presented with two negative PCRs, clearance, or symptom resolution. This sequence was found in a woman aged 50 to 60 who had recovered from COVID-19. This chain joins TRBV11-2 and TRBJ2-5; 7 nucleotides agree with TRBD1. The sequencing input was PBMCs or T cells enriched from blood (not recorded which). As DNA, the CDR3 is TGTGCCAGCAGCGAGGGGGCGGTTGAGACCCAGTACTTC. It encodes CASSEGAVETQYF.